The TCR beta chain under discussion was sequenced for a study of control samples from healthy donors and cancer patients. The V gene's germline CDR1 is MDHEN and CDR2 SYDVKM. This CDR3 spans 13 amino acids. The V gene lost 3 bases and the J gene lost 6 bases, with 11 bases spanning the gap. Sequencing used immunoSEQ multiplex PCR; TCRdb keeps in-frame clones, though not all of them. In the table there are fewer than 500,000 clones, over 75% of which are singletons. The TCR originated in a man between 35 and 55 years old with head and neck cancer. The V and J genes are TRBV28 and TRBJ1-2; D is uncertain. Sequenced input: PBMCs. The CDR3 region has the DNA TGTGCCAGCAGTTTCTCGGTTTATAATGGCTACACCTTC. It specifies CASSFSVYNGYTF.